This T cell receptor beta chain came from a study of blood T cell repertoires in COVID-19. Germline V gene lookup returns CDR1 SGHAT and CDR2 FQNNGV. V lost 9 bases and J 0 bases, leaving 15 bases between the germline ends. The CDR3 has 14 residues. Produced via immunoSEQ multiplex PCR; TCRdb's table is partial and in-frame only. The table has around 330,000 clones, around 90% seen once. The rearrangement links TRBV11-2 to TRBJ2-7, with D perhaps TRBD1 (6 bases). This TCR derives from a man in his fifties or sixties who had recovered from COVID-19. Sequenced material: PBMCs or T cells enriched from blood (not recorded which). The CDR3 nucleotides read TGTGCCAGTCATCCCAGGGGAGTCTCCTACGAGCAGTACTTC. Protein product: CASHPRGVSYEQYF. The full variable domain, its missing parts supplied by reference TRBV11-2 and TRBJ2-7, is EAGVAQSPRYKIIEKRQSVAFWCNPISGHATLYWYQQILGQGPKLLIQFQNNGVVDDSQLPKDRFSAERLKGVDSTLKIQPAKLEDSAVYLCASHPRGVSYEQYFGPGTRLTVT.